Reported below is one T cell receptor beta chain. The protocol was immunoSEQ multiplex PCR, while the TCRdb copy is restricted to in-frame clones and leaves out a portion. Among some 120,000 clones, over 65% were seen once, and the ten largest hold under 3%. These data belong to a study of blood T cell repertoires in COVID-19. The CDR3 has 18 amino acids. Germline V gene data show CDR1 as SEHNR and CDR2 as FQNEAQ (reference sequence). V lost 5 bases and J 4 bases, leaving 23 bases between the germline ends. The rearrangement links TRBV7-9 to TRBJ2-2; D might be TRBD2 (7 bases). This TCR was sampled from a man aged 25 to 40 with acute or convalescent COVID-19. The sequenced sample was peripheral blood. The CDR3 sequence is CASSRGAGASPGTGELFF. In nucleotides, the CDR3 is TGTGCCAGCAGCCGGGGGGCGGGGGCCTCTCCTGGCACCGGGGAGCTGTTTTTT.